This TCR beta chain came from a study of T cell repertoires in cytomegalovirus infection. Study results and limitations: The ex vivo response showed dominance by HLA-C-restricted CMV-specific TCR beta clonotypes.

The CDR3 consists of 16 residues. Looked up from germline, CDR1 is SGHVS and CDR2 is FNYEAQ. V was shortened by 4 bases and J by 2 bases, with 18 bases between the two germline ends. One entry per CDR3 protein, called by TCRdb with MiXCR from the reads. The table shows some 350,000 distinct CDR3 sequences, with about 35% occurring only once. A word on this clonotype: Its antigen is not known.

The TCR was taken from a human donor in good health (CMV status not recorded). Some clones in this sample may be carry-over from other donors' samples. Sample: cultured PBMCs, taken from culture after CMV antigen stimulation. This chain joins TRBV7-6 and TRBJ2-7, with D maybe TRBD2 (5 bases). CDR3 sequence: CASSSTEASPTYEQYF. CDR3 coding DNA: TGTGCCAGCAGCTCCACGGAGGCTAGCCCCACCTACGAGCAGTACTTC. Combining the CDR3 with reference TRBV7-6 and TRBJ2-7 gives the whole variable domain GAGVSQSPRYKVTKRGQDVALRCDPISGHVSLYWYRQALGQGPEFLTYFNYEAQQDKSGLPNDRFSAERPEGSISTLTIQRTEQRDSAMYRCASSSTEASPTYEQYFGPGTRLTVT.